The entry below describes one TCR beta chain. This sample stems from a study of blood T cell repertoires in COVID-19. Study-level background: The United States, Italy and Spain provided the acute and convalescent COVID-19 samples.

The V segment lost 2 bases and the J segment 1 base; nucleotides outside the gene matches: 8. Germline CDR1 is KGHSH and CDR2 is LQKENI. There are 16 residues in the CDR3. Sequencing used immunoSEQ multiplex PCR; TCRdb keeps in-frame clones, though not all of them. The sample carries roughly 330,000 clones, approximately 84% recorded once. Enrollees, about 18 to 89 years old, lived in roughly 24 US areas. Participants had their cohort set by participant-reported clinical history. Donors of Cohort 3 who recovered were those that had two negative PCRs, clearance, or symptom resolution. The TCR sequence derives from a woman aged 18-29 years who had recovered from COVID-19. The chain links TRBV18 to TRBJ2-7; TRBD1 agrees at 7 bases. Source material: PBMCs or T cells enriched from blood (not recorded which). CDR3 sequence reads: CASSPTDRVRSYEQYF. For the CDR3, the DNA is TGTGCCAGCTCACCAACTGACAGGGTCAGGTCCTACGAGCAGTACTTC.